The source of this TCR beta chain is a study of identical twins. This clonotype came up many times. Its specificity is unknown. V dropped 2 bases and J dropped 4 bases, with 8 bases sitting between them. CDR1 and CDR2 (germline): MNHEY, SVGAGI. CDR3 length equals 13 residues. Study-wide results and caveats: Whereas memory repertoires showed no such difference, abundant cord blood beta clonotypes carried fewer insertions. Zero-insertion analyses could be partly confounded by invariant MAIT and iNKT cells.

In TCRdb, the 5' RACE reads were re-called with MiXCR into one record per CDR3 protein. The data hold about 100,000 distinct CDR3 sequences, with about 6% observed a single time. The TCR was taken from a woman aged 45-65 years in good health. This chain joins TRBV6-5 and TRBJ1-1, with a possible D match to TRBD1 (5 bases). Sequenced sample: memory T cells sorted from blood. CDR3 sequence reads: CASSYERGTEAFF. CDR3 nucleotides: TGTGCCAGCAGTTACGAGAGGGGCACTGAAGCTTTCTTT.